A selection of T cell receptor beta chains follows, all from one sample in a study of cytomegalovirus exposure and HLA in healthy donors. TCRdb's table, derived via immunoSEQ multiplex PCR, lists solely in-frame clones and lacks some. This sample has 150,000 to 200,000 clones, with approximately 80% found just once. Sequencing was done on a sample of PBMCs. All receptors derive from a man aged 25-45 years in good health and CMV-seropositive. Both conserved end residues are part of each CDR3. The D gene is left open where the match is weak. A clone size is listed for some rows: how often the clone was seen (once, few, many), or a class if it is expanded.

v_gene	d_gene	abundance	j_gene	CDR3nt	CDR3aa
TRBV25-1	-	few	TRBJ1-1	TGTGCCAGCAGTGAATATTTGGCAGGGTGGACTGAAGCTTTCTTT	CASSEYLAGWTEAFF
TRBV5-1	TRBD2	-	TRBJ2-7	TGCGCCAGCAGCGGTCCCGGGACTAGCGGGAAGACAGACTACGAGCAGTACTTC	CASSGPGTSGKTDYEQYF
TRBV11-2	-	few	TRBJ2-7	TGTGCCAGCAGCTTCCACGCGAGTTCCTACGAGCAGTACTTC	CASSFHASSYEQYF
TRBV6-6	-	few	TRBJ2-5	TGTGCCAGCAGGGGGGGACTTCAAGAGACCCAGTACTTC	CASRGGLQETQYF
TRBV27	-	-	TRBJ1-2	TGTGCCAGCAGCACGACAGCGAACTATGGCTACACCTTC	CASSTTANYGYTF
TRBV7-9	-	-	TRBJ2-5	TGTGCCAGCAGCTTGGGGCTCCAGGGAGAGACCCAGTACTTC	CASSLGLQGETQYF
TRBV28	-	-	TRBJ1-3	TGTGCCAGCAGTTTAGGCGGAAACACCATATATTTT	CASSLGGNTIYF
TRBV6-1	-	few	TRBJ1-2	TGTGCCAGCAGGGGAGCAGGGGTTAACTATGGCTACACCTTC	CASRGAGVNYGYTF
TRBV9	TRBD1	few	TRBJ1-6	TGTGCCAGCAGCGTCCGGGACAGGGGAAATTCACCCCTCCACTTT	CASSVRDRGNSPLHF
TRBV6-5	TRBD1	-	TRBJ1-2	TGTGCCAGCAGTCGACAGGGAACCTATGGCTACACCTTC	CASSRQGTYGYTF
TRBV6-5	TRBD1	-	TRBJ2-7	TGTGCCAGCAGCATCGGCGACAGGGGCTCCTACGAGCAGTACTTC	CASSIGDRGSYEQYF
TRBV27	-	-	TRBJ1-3	TGTGCCAGCAGGGGGCCAGCGGGAAACACCATATATTTT	CASRGPAGNTIYF
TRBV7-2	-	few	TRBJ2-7	TGTGCCAGCAGCAAGGGACGACAGGTCAACTACGAGCAGTACTTC	CASSKGRQVNYEQYF